One T cell receptor (beta chain) is described in this entry. Its antigen is unknown. The junction shows a germline mismatch at one end, possibly a read error. This specimen belongs to a study of T cell repertoires in cytomegalovirus infection. Whole-study context: Used in the study were CMV epitopes, some recently identified and HLA-C-restricted, others well-studied and HLA-B-restricted. Public TCR beta signatures indicated both CMV infection and matching HLA type.

MiXCR, applied by TCRdb to the reads, yields one record per CDR3 protein. The sample records 830,000 or so distinct CDR3 sequences, 32% being singletons. Germline CDR1 is SSHAT and CDR2 is FNYEAQ (reference sequence). This CDR3 has 15 residues. The J gene is TRBJ2-1, the V gene TRBV7-7; 8 bases are shared with TRBD2. This specimen consisted of cultured CD8+ T cells from PBMCs, obtained from culture after CMV antigen stimulation. The TCR sequence derives from a human donor in good health (CMV status not recorded). Some clones in this sample may be carry-over from other donors' samples. The CDR3: CASSREGGAFNEQFF. CDR3 bases: TGTGCTAGCAGCCGGGAGGGTGGCGCCTTCAATGAGCAGTTCTTC.